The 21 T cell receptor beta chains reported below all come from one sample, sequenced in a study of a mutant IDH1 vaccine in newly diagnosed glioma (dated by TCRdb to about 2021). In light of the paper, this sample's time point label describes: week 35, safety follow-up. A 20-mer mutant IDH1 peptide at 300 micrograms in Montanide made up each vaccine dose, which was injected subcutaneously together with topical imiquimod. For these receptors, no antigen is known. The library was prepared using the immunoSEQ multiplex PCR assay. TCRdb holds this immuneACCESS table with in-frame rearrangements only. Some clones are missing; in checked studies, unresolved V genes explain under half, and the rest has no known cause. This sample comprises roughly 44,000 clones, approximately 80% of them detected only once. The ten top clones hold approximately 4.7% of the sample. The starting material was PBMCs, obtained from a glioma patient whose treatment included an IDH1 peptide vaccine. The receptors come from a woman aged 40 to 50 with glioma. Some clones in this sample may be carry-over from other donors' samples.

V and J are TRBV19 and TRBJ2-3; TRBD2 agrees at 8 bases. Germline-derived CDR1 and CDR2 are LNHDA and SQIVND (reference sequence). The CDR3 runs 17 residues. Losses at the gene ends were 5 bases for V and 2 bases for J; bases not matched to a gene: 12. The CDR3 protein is CASSVPSGAGVTDTQYF. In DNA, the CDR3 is TGTGCCAGTAGTGTCCCCTCGGGAGCGGGAGTCACAGATACGCAGTATTTT.

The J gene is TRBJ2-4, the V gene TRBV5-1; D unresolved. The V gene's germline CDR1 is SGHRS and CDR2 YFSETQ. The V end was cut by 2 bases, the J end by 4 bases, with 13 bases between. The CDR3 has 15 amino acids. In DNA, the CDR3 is TGCGCCAGCAGCTTTCGGATCCAAGGGAAAAACATTCAGTACTTC. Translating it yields CASSFRIQGKNIQYF.

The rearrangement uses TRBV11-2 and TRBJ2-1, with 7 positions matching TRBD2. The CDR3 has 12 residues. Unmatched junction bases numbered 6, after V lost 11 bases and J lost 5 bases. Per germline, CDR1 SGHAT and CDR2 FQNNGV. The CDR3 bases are TGTGCCGGGGGGGGTCCCAACAATGAGCAGTTCTTC. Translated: CAGGGPNNEQFF.

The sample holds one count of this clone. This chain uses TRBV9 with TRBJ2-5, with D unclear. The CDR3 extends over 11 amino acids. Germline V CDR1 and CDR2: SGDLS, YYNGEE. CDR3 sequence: CYPDGKETQYF. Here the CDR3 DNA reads TGTTATCCGGACGGTAAAGAGACCCAGTACTTC.

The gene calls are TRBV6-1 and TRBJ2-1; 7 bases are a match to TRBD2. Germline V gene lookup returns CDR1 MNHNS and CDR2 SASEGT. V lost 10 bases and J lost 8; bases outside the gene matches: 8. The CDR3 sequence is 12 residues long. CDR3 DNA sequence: TGTGCCACTCGGGATGGGGGGGATGAGCAGTTCTTC. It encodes CATRDGGDEQFF.

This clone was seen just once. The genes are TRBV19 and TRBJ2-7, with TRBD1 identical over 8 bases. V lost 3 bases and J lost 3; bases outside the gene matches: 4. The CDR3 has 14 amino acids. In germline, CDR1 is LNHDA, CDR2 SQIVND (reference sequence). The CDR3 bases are TGTGCCAGTAGTATGGGGACAGGCCTCTACGAGCAGTACTTC. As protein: CASSMGTGLYEQYF.

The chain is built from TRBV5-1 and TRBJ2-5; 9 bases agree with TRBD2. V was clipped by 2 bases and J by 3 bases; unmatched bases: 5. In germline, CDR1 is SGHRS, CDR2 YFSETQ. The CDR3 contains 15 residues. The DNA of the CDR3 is TGCGCCAGCAGCTTCGGCGGGGGGGACGAAGAGACCCAGTACTTC. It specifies CASSFGGGDEETQYF. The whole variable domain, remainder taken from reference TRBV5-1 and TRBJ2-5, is KAGVTQTPRYLIKTRGQQVTLSCSPISGHRSVSWYQQTPGQGLQFLFEYFSETQRNKGNFPGRFSGRQFSNSRSEMNVSTLELGDSALYLCASSFGGGDEETQYFGPGTRLLVL.

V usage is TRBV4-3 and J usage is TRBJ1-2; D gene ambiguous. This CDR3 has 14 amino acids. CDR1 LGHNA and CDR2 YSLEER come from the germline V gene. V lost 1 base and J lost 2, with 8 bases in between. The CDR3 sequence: CASSQAGGNYGYTF. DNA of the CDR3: TGCGCCAGCAGCCAAGCGGGAGGGAACTATGGCTACACCTTC.

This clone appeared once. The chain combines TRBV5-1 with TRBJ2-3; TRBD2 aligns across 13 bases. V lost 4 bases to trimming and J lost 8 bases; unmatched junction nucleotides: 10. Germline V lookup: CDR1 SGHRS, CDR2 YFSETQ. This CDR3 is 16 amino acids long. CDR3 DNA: TGCGCCAGCAGCGCTACTAGCGGGGGGGCCATCACTACGCAGTATTTT. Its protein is CASSATSGGAITTQYF.

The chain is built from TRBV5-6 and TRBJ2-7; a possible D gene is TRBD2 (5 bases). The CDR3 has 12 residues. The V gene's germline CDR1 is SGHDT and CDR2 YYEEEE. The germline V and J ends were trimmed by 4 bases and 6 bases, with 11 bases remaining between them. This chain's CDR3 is CASSVRGREQYF. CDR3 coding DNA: TGTGCCAGCAGCGTACGCGGGCGCGAGCAGTACTTC.

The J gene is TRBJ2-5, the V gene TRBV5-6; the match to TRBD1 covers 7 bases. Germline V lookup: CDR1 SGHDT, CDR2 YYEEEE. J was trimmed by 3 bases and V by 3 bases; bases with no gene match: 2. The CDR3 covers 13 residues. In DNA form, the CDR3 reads TGTGCCAGCAGCTGGCAGGGGGAAGAGACCCAGTACTTC. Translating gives CASSWQGEETQYF. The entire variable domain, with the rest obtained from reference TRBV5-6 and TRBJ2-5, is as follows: DAGVTQSPTHLIKTRGQQVTLRCSPKSGHDTVSWYQQALGQGPQFIFQYYEEEERQRGNFPDRFSGHQFPNYSSELNVNALLLGDSALYLCASSWQGEETQYFGPGTRLLVL.

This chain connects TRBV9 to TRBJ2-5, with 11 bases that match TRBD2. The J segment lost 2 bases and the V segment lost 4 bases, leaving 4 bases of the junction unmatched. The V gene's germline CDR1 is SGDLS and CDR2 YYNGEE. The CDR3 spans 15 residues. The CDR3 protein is CASSSLAGGQETQYF. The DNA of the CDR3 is TGTGCCAGCAGCTCTTTAGCGGGGGGGCAAGAGACCCAGTACTTC. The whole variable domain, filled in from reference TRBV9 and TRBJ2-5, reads DSGVTQTPKHLITATGQRVTLRCSPRSGDLSVYWYQQSLDQGLQFLIQYYNGEERAKGNILERFSAQQFPDLHSELNLSSLELGDSALYFCASSSLAGGQETQYFGPGTRLLVL.

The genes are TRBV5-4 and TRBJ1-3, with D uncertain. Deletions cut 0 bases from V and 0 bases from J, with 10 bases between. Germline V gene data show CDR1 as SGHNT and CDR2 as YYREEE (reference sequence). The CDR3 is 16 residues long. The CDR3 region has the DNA TGTGCCAGCAGCTTGGTTGGCAGCCTCTCTGGAAACACCATATATTTT. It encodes CASSLVGSLSGNTIYF.

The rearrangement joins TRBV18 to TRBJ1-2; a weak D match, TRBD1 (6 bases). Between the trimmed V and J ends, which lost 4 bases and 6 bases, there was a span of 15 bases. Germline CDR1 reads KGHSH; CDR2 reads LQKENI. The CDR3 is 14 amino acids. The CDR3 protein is CASSQVRGENGYTF. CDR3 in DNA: TGTGCCAGCTCACAAGTCAGGGGAGAGAATGGCTACACCTTC.

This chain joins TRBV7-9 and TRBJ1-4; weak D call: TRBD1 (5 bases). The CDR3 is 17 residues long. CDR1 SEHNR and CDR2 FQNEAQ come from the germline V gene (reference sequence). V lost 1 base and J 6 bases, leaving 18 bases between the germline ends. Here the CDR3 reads CASSLVGAILMDEKLFF. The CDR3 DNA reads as TGTGCCAGCAGCTTAGTCGGGGCCATACTCATGGATGAAAAACTGTTTTTT.

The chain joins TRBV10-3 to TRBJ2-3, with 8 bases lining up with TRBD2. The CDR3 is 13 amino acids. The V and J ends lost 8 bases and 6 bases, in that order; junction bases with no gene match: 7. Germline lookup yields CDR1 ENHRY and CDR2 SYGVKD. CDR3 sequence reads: CAISTSGGDTQYF. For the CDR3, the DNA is TGTGCCATCTCAACTAGCGGAGGGGATACGCAGTATTTT.

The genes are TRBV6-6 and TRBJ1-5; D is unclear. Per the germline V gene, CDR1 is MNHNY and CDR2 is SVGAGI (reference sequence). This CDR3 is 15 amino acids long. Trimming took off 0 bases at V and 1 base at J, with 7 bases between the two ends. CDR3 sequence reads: CASSYSDPSNQPQHF. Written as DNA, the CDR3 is TGTGCCAGCAGTTACTCTGACCCCAGCAATCAGCCCCAGCATTTT.

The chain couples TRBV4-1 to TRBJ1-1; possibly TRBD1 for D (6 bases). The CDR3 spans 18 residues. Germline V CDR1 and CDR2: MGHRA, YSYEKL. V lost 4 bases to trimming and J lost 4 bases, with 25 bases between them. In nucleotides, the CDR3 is TGCGCCAGCAGCCCCACAATTGTCAGGGGACCGCGGCGCACTGAAGCTTTCTTT. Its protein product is CASSPTIVRGPRRTEAFF.

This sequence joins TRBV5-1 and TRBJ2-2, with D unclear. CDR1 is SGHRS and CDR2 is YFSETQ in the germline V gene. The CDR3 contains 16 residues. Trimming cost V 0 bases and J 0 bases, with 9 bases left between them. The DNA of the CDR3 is TGCGCCAGCAGCTTGGTAAAAAGCTCGAACACCGGGGAGCTGTTTTTT. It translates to CASSLVKSSNTGELFF.

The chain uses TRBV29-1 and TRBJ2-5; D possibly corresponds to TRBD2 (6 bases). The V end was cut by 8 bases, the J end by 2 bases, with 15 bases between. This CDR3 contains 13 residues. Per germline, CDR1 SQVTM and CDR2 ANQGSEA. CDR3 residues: CSIFRGTQETQYF. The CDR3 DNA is TGCAGCATATTCCGAGGGACTCAAGAGACCCAGTACTTC. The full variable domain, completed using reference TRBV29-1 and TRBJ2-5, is SAVISQKPSRDICQRGTSLTIQCQVDSQVTMMFWYRQQPGQSLTLIATANQGSEATYESGFVIDKFPISRPNLTFSTLTVSNMSPEDSSIYLCSIFRGTQETQYFGPGTRLLVL.

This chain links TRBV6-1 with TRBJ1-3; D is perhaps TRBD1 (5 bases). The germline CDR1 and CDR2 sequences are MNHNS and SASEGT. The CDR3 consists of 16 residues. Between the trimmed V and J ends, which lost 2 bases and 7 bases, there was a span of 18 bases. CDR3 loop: CASSERLTGGLNTIYF. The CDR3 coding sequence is TGTGCCAGCAGTGAAAGGTTAACAGGAGGTCTTAACACCATATATTTT.